This is a list of T cell receptor beta chains from one sample in a study of blood T cell repertoires in COVID-19. TCRdb's table, derived via immunoSEQ multiplex PCR, lists solely in-frame clones and lacks some. The data hold more than 150,000 clones, with 94% observed a single time. The sample consisted of peripheral blood. Every receptor here comes from a man aged 25 to 40 with COVID-19, enrolled during active disease. Both conserved end residues are trimmed from each CDR3. Each record gives: V gene, CDR3 protein.

TRBV6-5	ASSRQGRSTEAF
TRBV5-1	ASSWAGRGGNTEAF
TRBV6-5	AISLTGDYGYT
TRBV6-5	ASRRQGVGTGELF
TRBV30	AWSRQGAYSPLH
TRBV15	ATSDRRQGYGYT
TRBV11-2	ASSSVAGGYNEQF
TRBV27	ASSTELDSNQPQH
TRBV29-1	SVDPPRGLGYGYT
TRBV3-1/TRBV3-2	ASSVGLGGSGNTIY
TRBV3-1/TRBV3-2	ASSPTGSDNQPQH
TRBV30	AWIADLRGRGRFFSNQPQH
TRBV2	ASSEERGRPYNSPLH
TRBV6-5	ASSSYTGGDQPQH
TRBV6-5	ASSYDMRGSPLH
TRBV3-1/TRBV3-2	ASSPLSGGVDEQF
TRBV6-5	ASSYSSGTAGNEQF
TRBV7-9	ASSLVEGTGYSPLH
TRBV6-2/TRBV6-3	ASSYSTLEKLF
TRBV7-6	ASSLAGTGNTGELF
TRBV6-4	ASRYRGTEGLHSNQPQH
TRBV19	ASSIGPGRNYGYT
TRBV6-5	ASTHSATNEKLF